Each of the 12 T cell receptor beta chains below was sequenced from the same sample in a study of blood T cell repertoires in COVID-19. The protocol was immunoSEQ multiplex PCR, while the TCRdb copy is restricted to in-frame clones and leaves out a portion. The sample has fewer than 250,000 clones, about 87% seen once. Sequencing used PBMCs or T cells enriched from blood (not recorded which). These receptors all come from a woman younger than 45 who had been exposed to COVID-19.

CDR3 in amino acids: CASSKITAEAFF. The CDR3 DNA reads as TGTGCCAGCAGCAAGATTACGGCTGAAGCTTTCTTT. This rearrangement joins TRBV2 to TRBJ1-1; unclear D gene. The germline gives CDR1 SNHLY, CDR2 FYNNEI. Trimming removed 6 bases at V and 6 bases at J, with 11 bases between. The CDR3 length is 12 residues.

This clone was observed a few times. The chain links TRBV7-9 to TRBJ1-4; D is unresolved. V was pared by 5 bases and J by 6 bases, with 13 bases between. Per germline, CDR1 SEHNR and CDR2 FQNEAQ (reference sequence). The CDR3 is 14 amino acids. The CDR3 loop is CASSPKTGHEKLFF. The CDR3 DNA follows: TGTGCCAGCAGCCCGAAGACGGGTCATGAAAAACTGTTTTTT.

CDR3 coding DNA: TGTGCCAGCAGCGTAGCTCCGGCTAGCGGGATGCCCGGGGAGCTGTTTTTT. Protein sequence: CASSVAPASGMPGELFF. This chain links TRBV9 with TRBJ2-2; 9 bases line up with TRBD2. Germline assignment: CDR1 SGDLS and CDR2 YYNGEE. The junction had 9 bases not matched to a gene; V was cut back by 0 bases and J by 6 bases. CDR3 length equals 17 residues. The whole variable domain, filled in from reference TRBV9 and TRBJ2-2, reads DSGVTQTPKHLITATGQRVTLRCSPRSGDLSVYWYQQSLDQGLQFLIQYYNGEERAKGNILERFSAQQFPDLHSELNLSSLELGDSALYFCASSVAPASGMPGELFFGEGSRLTVL.

The V and J genes are TRBV15 and TRBJ2-2; the match to TRBD1 covers 8 bases. Trimming cost V 0 bases and J 3 bases; bases outside gene matches: 9. This CDR3 is built from 18 residues. The germline V gene has CDR1 LNHNV and CDR2 YYDKDF (reference sequence). The chain's CDR3 is CATSREHEGQGDTGELFF. The CDR3 coding sequence is TGTGCCACCAGCAGAGAACATGAAGGACAGGGCGACACCGGGGAGCTGTTTTTT.

In DNA, the CDR3 is TGTGCCAGCAGACAGGGTCACTACGAGCAGTACTTC. It yields the protein CASRQGHYEQYF. This chain connects TRBV2 to TRBJ2-7; D possibly corresponds to TRBD1 (6 bases). V lost 6 bases and J 3 bases, leaving 9 bases between the germline ends. Per germline, CDR1 SNHLY and CDR2 FYNNEI. The CDR3 has 12 amino acids.

This clone occurred a few times. The rearrangement uses TRBV28 and TRBJ1-1; TRBD1 is a possible D gene (5 bases). Germline CDR1 and CDR2: MDHEN and SYDVKM. V was clipped by 6 bases and J by 5 bases, with 19 bases between them. The CDR3 has 15 residues. This CDR3 is CASRLGAAGRTEAFF. CDR3 DNA: TGTGCCAGCAGACTCGGTGCGGCAGGGCGAACTGAAGCTTTCTTT.

The V gene is TRBV7-2, the J gene TRBJ2-3; 9 bases align to TRBD2. CDR3 length: 16 amino acids. With V trimmed by 1 base and J by 4 bases, 6 bases remained unmatched. The V gene's germline CDR1 is SGHTA and CDR2 FQGNSA. CDR3 sequence: CASSLVAGGPPDTQYF. The CDR3 coding sequence is TGTGCCAGCAGCTTAGTGGCGGGAGGGCCGCCAGATACGCAGTATTTT.

V usage is TRBV11-2 and J usage is TRBJ2-5; 15 bases map to TRBD2. The CDR3 length is 19 residues. Germline CDR1 is SGHAT and CDR2 is FQNNGV. With 3 bases clipped from V and 5 bases from J, the junction kept 13 bases outside the gene matches. The CDR3 spells CASSFPGGGGLAGGETQYF. The CDR3 bases are TGTGCCAGCAGCTTTCCCGGAGGGGGCGGACTAGCGGGAGGGGAGACCCAGTACTTC. Looking up the rest from reference TRBV11-2 and TRBJ2-5 gives the full variable domain: EAGVAQSPRYKIIEKRQSVAFWCNPISGHATLYWYQQILGQGPKLLIQFQNNGVVDDSQLPKDRFSAERLKGVDSTLKIQPAKLEDSAVYLCASSFPGGGGLAGGETQYFGPGTRLLVL.

V is TRBV18 and J is TRBJ1-1, with TRBD1 matching over 7 bases. Per germline, CDR1 KGHSH and CDR2 LQKENI. CDR3 length: 13 amino acids. V dropped 3 bases and J dropped 3; count of bases not matched to a gene: 1. The CDR3 coding sequence is TGTGCCAGCTCACCGACAGGGCACACTGAAGCTTTCTTT. This translates into CASSPTGHTEAFF.

This clone has just one count. The V gene is TRBV5-1, the J gene TRBJ1-1; D unclear. Per the germline V gene, CDR1 is SGHRS and CDR2 is YFSETQ. The V and J ends lost 5 bases and 0 bases respectively, with 11 bases between them. This CDR3 is built from 14 residues. Here the CDR3 reads CASRLTTLNTEAFF. CDR3 bases: TGCGCCAGCAGGCTAACCACTTTGAACACTGAAGCTTTCTTT.

The gene calls are TRBV19 and TRBJ1-1; 9 bases agree with TRBD1. The germline gives CDR1 LNHDA, CDR2 SQIVND (reference sequence). The CDR3 runs 14 residues. Losses at the gene ends were 3 bases for V and 7 bases for J; bases not matched to a gene: 6. In DNA, the CDR3 is TGTGCCAGTAGTATGGGACAGGGATTCGGTGAAGCTTTCTTT. Translating it yields CASSMGQGFGEAFF. Drawing the rest from reference TRBV19 and TRBJ1-1, the complete variable domain is DGGITQSPKYLFRKEGQNVTLSCEQNLNHDAMYWYRQDPGQGLRLIYYSQIVNDFQKGDIAEGYSVSREKKESFPLTVTSAQKNPTAFYLCASSMGQGFGEAFFGQGTRLTVV.

J is TRBJ1-1 and V is TRBV19; a possible D gene is TRBD1 (6 bases). Trimming removed 7 bases at V and 0 bases at J, with 15 bases between. The CDR3 length is 15 residues. Germline lookup yields CDR1 LNHDA and CDR2 SQIVND (reference sequence). The CDR3 DNA is TGTGCCAGTAACCGGGACAAGATTATGAACACTGAAGCTTTCTTT. Amino acids: CASNRDKIMNTEAFF.